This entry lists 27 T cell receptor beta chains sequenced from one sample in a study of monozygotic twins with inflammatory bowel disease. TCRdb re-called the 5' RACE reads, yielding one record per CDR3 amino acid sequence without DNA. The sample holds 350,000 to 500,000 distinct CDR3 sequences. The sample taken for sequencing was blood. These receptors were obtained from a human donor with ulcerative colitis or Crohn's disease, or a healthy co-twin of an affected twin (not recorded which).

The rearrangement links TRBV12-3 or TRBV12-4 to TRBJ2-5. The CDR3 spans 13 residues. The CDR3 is CASSLGERETQYF.

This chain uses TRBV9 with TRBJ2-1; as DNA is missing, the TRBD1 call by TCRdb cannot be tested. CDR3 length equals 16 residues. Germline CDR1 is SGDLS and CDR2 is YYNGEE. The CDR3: CASSGSRMARDDEQFF.

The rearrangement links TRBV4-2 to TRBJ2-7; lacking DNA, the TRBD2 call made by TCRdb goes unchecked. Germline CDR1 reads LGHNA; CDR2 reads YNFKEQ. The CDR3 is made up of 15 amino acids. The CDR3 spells CASSQEERVAYEQYF.

CDR3 protein: CVSSLLRQETQYF. This sequence joins TRBV5-1 and TRBJ2-5. The CDR3 covers 13 residues. The V gene's germline CDR1 is SGHRS and CDR2 YFSETQ.

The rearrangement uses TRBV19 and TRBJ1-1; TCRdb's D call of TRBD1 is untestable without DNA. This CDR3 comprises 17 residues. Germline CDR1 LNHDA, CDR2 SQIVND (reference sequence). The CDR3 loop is CASSSRGRRVMNTEAFF.

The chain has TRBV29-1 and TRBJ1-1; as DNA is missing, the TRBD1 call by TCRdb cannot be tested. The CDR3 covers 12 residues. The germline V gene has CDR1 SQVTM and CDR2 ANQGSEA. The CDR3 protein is CSVDPRDTEAFF. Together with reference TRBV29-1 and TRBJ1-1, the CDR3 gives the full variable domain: SAVISQKPSRDICQRGTSLTIQCQVDSQVTMMFWYRQQPGQSLTLIATANQGSEATYESGFVIDKFPISRPNLTFSTLTVSNMSPEDSSIYLCSVDPRDTEAFFGQGTRLTVV.

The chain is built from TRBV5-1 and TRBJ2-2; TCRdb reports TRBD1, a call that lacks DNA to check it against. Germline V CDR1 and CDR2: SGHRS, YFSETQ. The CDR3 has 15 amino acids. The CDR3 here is CASFRGGTNTGELFF.

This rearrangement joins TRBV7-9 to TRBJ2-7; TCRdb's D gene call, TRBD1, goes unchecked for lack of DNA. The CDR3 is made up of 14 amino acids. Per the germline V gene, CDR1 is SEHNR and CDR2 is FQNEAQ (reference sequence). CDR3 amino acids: CASSSSGGSYEQYF.

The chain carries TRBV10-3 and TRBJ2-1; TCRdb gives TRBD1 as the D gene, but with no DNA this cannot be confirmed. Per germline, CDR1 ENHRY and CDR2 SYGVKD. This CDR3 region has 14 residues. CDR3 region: CAISGPQSGEEQFF.

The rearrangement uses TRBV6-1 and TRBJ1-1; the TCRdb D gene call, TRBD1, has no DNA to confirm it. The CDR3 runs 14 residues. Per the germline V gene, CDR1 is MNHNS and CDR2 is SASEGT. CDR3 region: CASSRLGANTEAFF.

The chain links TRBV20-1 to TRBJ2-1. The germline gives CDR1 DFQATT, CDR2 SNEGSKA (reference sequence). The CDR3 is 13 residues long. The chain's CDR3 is CSASGTSTNMQFF.

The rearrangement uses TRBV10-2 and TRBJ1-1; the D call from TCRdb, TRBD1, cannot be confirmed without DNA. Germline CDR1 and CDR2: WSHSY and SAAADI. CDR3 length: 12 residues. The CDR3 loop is CASTGPYTEAFF.

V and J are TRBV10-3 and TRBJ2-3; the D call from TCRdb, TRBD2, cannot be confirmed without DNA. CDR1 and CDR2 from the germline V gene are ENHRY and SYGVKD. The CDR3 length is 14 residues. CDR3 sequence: CAINPAGGTDTQYF.

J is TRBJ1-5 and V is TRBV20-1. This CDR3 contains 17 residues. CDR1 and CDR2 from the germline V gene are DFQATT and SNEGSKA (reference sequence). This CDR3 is CSARGQGKANSNQPQHF.

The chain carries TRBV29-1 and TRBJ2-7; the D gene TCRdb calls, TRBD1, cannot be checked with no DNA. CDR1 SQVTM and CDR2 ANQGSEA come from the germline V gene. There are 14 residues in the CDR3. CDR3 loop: CSVVLGTGGYEQYF.

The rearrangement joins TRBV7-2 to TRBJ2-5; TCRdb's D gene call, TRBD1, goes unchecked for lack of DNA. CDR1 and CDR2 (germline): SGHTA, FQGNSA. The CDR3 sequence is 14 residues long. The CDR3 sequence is CASSLARRVETQYF.

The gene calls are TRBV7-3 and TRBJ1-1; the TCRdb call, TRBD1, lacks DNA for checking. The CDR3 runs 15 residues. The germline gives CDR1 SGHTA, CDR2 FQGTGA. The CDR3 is CASSSSGGLNTEAFF.

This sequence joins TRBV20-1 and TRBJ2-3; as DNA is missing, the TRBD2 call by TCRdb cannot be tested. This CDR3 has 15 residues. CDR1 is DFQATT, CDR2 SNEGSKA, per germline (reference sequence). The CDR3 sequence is CSAPLKRGITDTQYF.

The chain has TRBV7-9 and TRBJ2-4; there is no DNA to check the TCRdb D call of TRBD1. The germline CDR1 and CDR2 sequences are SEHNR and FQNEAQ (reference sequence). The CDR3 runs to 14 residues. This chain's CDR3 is CASSLSQAQNIQYF.

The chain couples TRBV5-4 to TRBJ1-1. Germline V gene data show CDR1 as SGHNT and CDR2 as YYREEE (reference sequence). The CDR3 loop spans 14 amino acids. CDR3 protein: CASSQETMNTEAFF.

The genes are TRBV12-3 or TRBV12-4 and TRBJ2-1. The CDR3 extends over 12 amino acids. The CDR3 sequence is CASRSEYNEQFF.

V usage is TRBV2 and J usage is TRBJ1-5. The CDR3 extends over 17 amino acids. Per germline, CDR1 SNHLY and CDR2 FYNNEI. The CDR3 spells CASSEMVSLPSNQPQHF.

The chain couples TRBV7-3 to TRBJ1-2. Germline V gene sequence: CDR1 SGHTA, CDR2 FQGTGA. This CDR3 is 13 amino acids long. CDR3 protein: CASSFDKNTGYTF.

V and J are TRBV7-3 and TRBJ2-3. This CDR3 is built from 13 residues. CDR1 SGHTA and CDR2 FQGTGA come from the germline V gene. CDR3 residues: CASSFSSSDTQYF.

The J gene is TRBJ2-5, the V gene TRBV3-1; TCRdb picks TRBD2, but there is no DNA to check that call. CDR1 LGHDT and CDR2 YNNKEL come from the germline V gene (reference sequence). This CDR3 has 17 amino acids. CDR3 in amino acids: CASSQEFPASGRETQYF.

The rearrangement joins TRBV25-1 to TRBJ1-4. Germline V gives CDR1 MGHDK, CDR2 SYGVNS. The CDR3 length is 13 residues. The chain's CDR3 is CASSESYNEKLFF.

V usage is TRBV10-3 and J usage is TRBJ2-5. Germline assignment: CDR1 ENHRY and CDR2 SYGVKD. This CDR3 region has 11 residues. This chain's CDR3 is CAISVKETQYF.